This T cell receptor (beta chain) originates from a study of post-analysis software for immune sequencing data. Study-level information: In terms of disease course, relapsing-remitting, secondary progressive and progressive-relapsing multiple sclerosis were included.

With respect to this clonotype: Its specificity is unknown.

Incorporated into the TCR beta cDNA libraries were unique molecular identifiers, which served to reduce PCR and sequencing biases. Input populations of about 0.95 to 11 million T cells gave rise to roughly 500,000 cDNA molecules. TCRdb itself ran the PCR reads through MiXCR, one entry per CDR3 protein. The sample includes about 810,000 distinct CDR3 sequences, 53% of them seen just once. Study-wide results and caveats: Strong co-clustering by F measure was evident for samples that had been prepared in the same batch. Controls had significantly higher normalized Chao1 diversity than multiple sclerosis patients. Elevated frequency relative to controls characterized a handful of TRBV segments in patients, TRBV5-6, TRBV5-1 and TRBV20-1 among them.

The CDR3 spans 14 residues. CDR1 and CDR2 from the germline V gene are MNHNY and SVGAGI (reference sequence). The V gene lost 8 bases and the J gene lost 0 bases, with 13 bases spanning the gap. Sequencing was performed on blood. This rearrangement joins TRBV6-6 to TRBJ1-2, with D maybe TRBD1 (5 bases). This receptor was taken from a girl aged 5-17 years with multiple sclerosis. CDR3 bases: TGTGCCAGCGAGCCCAAGGGACCTAACTATGGCTACACCTTC. Translating it yields CASEPKGPNYGYTF.